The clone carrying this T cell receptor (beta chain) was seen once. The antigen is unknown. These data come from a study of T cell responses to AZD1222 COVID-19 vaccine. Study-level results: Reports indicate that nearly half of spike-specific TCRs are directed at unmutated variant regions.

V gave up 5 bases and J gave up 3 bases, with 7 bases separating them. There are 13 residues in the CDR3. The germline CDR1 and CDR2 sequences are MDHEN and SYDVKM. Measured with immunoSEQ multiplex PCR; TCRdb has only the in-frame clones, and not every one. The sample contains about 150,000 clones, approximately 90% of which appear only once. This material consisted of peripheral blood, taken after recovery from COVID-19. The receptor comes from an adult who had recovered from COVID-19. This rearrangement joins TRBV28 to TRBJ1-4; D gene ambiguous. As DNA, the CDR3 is TGTGCCAGCAGTCCCGGAGCTAATGAAAAACTGTTTTTT. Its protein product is CASSPGANEKLFF.